This T cell receptor (beta chain) was captured in a study of CD4 T cells in relation to SARS-CoV-2 and coronaviruses. TCRdb's table, derived via immunoSEQ multiplex PCR, lists solely in-frame clones and lacks some. The sample includes 35,000 to 45,000 clones, 77% of them seen just once. A word on this clone: What it binds is not known.

The length of the CDR3 is 13 residues. V dropped 2 bases and J dropped 4 bases, with 3 bases sitting between them. Germline CDR1 reads LGHNA; CDR2 reads YSLEER. Over 80,000 naive or memory CD4+ cells were cultured with CEF peptides for about nine days. The rearrangement uses TRBV4-3 and TRBJ2-6; D remains unclear. The sequence derives from an adult with COVID-19. Sequenced sample: memory CD4+ T cells from PBMCs, cultured in vitro. DNA for the CDR3: TGCGCCAGCAGCCAAAGAGGGGCCAACGTCCTGACTTTC. This translates into CASSQRGANVLTF.